This T cell receptor beta chain was recovered during a study of vaccination effects on CD4 cells after COVID-19 (dated by TCRdb to between 2020 and 2023). For the study in its entirety: To identify antigen-specific CD4+ T cell clonotypes by their expansion, the ViraFEST assay first stimulated PBMC with viral peptide pools and then applied TCR sequencing. Each participant got two doses of an mRNA SARS-CoV-2 vaccine, either BNT162b2 or mRNA-1273. Each well held two million PBMC cultured in IMDM containing around 5% human AB serum, around 10 IU/ml IL-2 and gentamicin, along with approximately 10 ug/ml peptides. In both COVID-19 convalescent patients and infection-naive vaccine recipients, the study compared SARS-CoV-2 spike-specific CD4+ TCR repertoires from before mRNA vaccination with those from after it. A total of 10 COVID-19 convalescent patients and a handful of SARS-CoV-2-naive healthy vaccine recipients were included in the full study. Cultures from other donors in the study were sequenced using the Oncomine TCR Beta short-read assay on an Illumina iSeq 100.

As to this clone: The target of this receptor is not known. Per-nucleotide qualities are absent, and no much larger clonotype sits a single base away.

Overall study outcomes, separate from this receptor: Among healthy vaccine recipients, nearly all vaccine-induced clones were SARS-CoV-2 mono-reactive, and only 1 of 255 was cross-reactive with common cold coronaviruses. At late post-vaccination timepoints, both infection-induced and vaccine-induced clones showed marked clonal contraction, consistent with waning T cell responses. Only a small number of convalescent patients were included, and no early post-infection timepoints were available, which limited the study.

Libraries were built with the immunoSEQ multiplex PCR assay. DNA from the CD4+ T cells that had been cultured and isolated underwent TCR beta CDR3 sequencing. The published analysis was carried out like this. Non-productive TCR sequences were discarded, and reads were trimmed to the CDR3 region, with only CDR3s of 7 or more amino acids retained. Antigen-specific clonotypes were identified using the MANAFEST web app by comparison of expansion in peptide wells against reference cultures. For clones to be considered positive, expansion at FDR<0.05 versus reference and all other wells, an odds ratio above 5, and a frequency above 0.1% in two replicate wells were required. A clonotype was called cross-reactive if it was significantly expanded both in SARS-CoV-2 spike wells and in at least one common cold coronavirus spike condition. Using the stringdist R package, CDR3 similarity was measured by Levenshtein distance, and unrooted trees were constructed with ape in R 3.6.1. The table was pulled from immuneACCESS by TCRdb, which kept in-frame rearrangements only. Such tables lose some clones; where checked, under half of the loss comes from unresolved V genes, and the rest has no known cause. The V and J calls and the clone size are those of that table, but D and trimming were determined from the DNA. The sample data list around 26,000 clones, and roughly 73% of these were observed just once. Of the sample, about 11% is held by the ten largest clones.

After approximately 11 days of culture, CD4+ T cells were isolated with the EasySep CD4+ T cell isolation kit. Negative nucleocapsid antibody results before and after vaccination confirmed that the healthy vaccine recipients had no prior SARS-CoV-2 infection. On days 3 and 7, half of the culture medium was replaced with fresh IL-2-containing medium. Unless otherwise noted, each peptide stimulation condition was cultured in triplicate wells. PBMC were separated from whole blood using Ficoll-Paque Plus gradient centrifugation and were then either cryopreserved at -140C or used fresh. The QIAamp micro DNA kit was used to extract genomic DNA from the cultured CD4+ T cells. The source material was CD4+ T cells from PBMCs cultured without peptide, sampled before COVID-19 vaccination. The clonotype originates from a human donor who received a COVID-19 vaccine.

The CDR3: CASSHHRDRVEQYF. At the DNA level, the sequence is TGTGCCAGCAGCCATCACCGGGACAGGGTCGAGCAGTACTTC. Recombination linked TRBV3-1 (or the pseudogene TRBV3-2) to TRBJ2-7; 9 bases in the junction line up with TRBD1. Trimming accounts for 3 bases at V and 6 bases at J, while the number of junction bases matched to no gene is 6. The germline V gene (reference sequence) supplies CDR1 LGHDT and CDR2 YNNKEL. The CDR3 starts with the cysteine, ends with the phenylalanine, and has 14 residues. The read is trimmed to its CDR3 DNA, 42 bases read in frame from base 1.